This entry describes one T cell receptor beta chain. Its antigen is unknown. The TCR beta CDR3 regions underwent amplification using RNA transcripts as the source. Researchers ran a first-round RT-PCR on the TCR CDR3 using the HTBI primer set. TCRdb recomputed calls from the multiplex PCR reads with MiXCR, one row per CDR3 protein. Of roughly 300,000 distinct CDR3 sequences in the sample, about 20% are singletons; the top ten hold 49%. This sample is part of a study of T cells in Graves' hyperthyroidism and ophthalmopathy. Study findings and constraints: Classification by a 13 V-J model distinguished ophthalmopathy from stable hyperthyroidism. Before onset, by a median of around six months, the model predicted ophthalmopathy.

Germline V gene data show CDR1 as SGHNT and CDR2 as YYREEE (reference sequence). The CDR3 covers 20 residues. V shed 4 bases, J shed 0 bases, and the junction held 12 bases outside the gene matches. Exclusions: uncontrolled infection, other autoimmune disease, pregnancy, lactation. V is TRBV5-4 and J is TRBJ2-6, with TRBD1 identical over 11 bases. The source of this sequence is a woman aged 45-59 years with Graves' hyperthyroidism. Sequencing input: blood. In DNA form, the CDR3 reads TGTGCCAGCAGCACAAGGACAGGGGGCAATCTTAACTCTGGGGCCAACGTCCTGACTTTC. This sequence encodes CASSTRTGGNLNSGANVLTF.